The 18 T cell receptor beta chains reported below all come from one sample, sequenced in a study of T cell responses to AZD1222 COVID-19 vaccine (dated by TCRdb to the early 2020s). Library preparation was by the immunoSEQ multiplex PCR assay. TCRdb's version of the immuneACCESS table is confined to in-frame rearrangements and falls short of the full clone set. An unresolved V gene accounts for under half of the shortfall where checked; the remainder is of unknown origin. The sample data list about 97,000 clones, and nearly 90% of these were observed just once. About 2.5% of the sample lies in the top ten. Explained via the paper, the time point label denotes: baseline before first vaccination. Sequencing used peripheral blood, obtained on day 0 of AZD1222 vaccination. The receptors originated from an adult in good health.

The chain recombines TRBV10-3 with TRBJ2-1, with 8 bases that match TRBD2. Germline CDR1 is ENHRY and CDR2 is SYGVKD. J lost 7 bases, V lost 6 bases, and 5 bases had no gene match. The CDR3 loop spans 13 amino acids. DNA of the CDR3: TGTGCCATCAGAAACGGGGGGGCGAATGAGCAGTTCTTC. Translation: CAIRNGGANEQFF.

The genes are TRBV28 and TRBJ1-5, with no clear D. The CDR3 runs to 14 residues. Germline V lookup: CDR1 MDHEN, CDR2 SYDVKM. V shed 5 bases and J shed 4 bases, with 12 bases lying between them. The CDR3 DNA reads as TGTGCCAGCAGTCGGGAACAAGGAAATCAGCCCCAGCATTTT. This codes for CASSREQGNQPQHF.

Here the CDR3 DNA reads TGTGCCAGCTCCCGCGAGTTAAATCAGCCCCAGCATTTT. Residues: CASSRELNQPQHF. The gene calls are TRBV18 and TRBJ1-5; no definite D call. Germline V gene sequence: CDR1 KGHSH, CDR2 LQKENI. This CDR3 comprises 13 residues. The V and J ends lost 6 bases and 4 bases respectively, with 10 bases between them.

The rearrangement joins TRBV7-8 to TRBJ2-5; 7 nucleotides line up with TRBD2. CDR3 length: 14 residues. Germline V gene data show CDR1 as SGHVS and CDR2 as FQNEAQ. V gave up 3 bases and J gave up 2 bases; unmatched junction bases: 3. The CDR3 bases are TGTGCCAGCAGCTTCGGGGGGAGTCAAGAGACCCAGTACTTC. Its protein is CASSFGGSQETQYF.

The chain uses TRBV29-1 and TRBJ1-4; D remains unclear. Germline V gene data show CDR1 as SQVTM and CDR2 as ANQGSEA. V shed 6 bases and J shed 4 bases, with 9 bases lying between them. This CDR3 spans 12 amino acids. The CDR3 nucleotides read TGCAGCGTCTCCGACCTTAATGAAAAACTGTTTTTT. Protein product: CSVSDLNEKLFF.

This clone was detected only a few times. The gene calls are TRBV5-6 and TRBJ2-2; TRBD1 matches 10 bases. Trimming took 0 bases from V and 5 from J; bases not matched to a gene: 1. Germline V lookup: CDR1 SGHDT, CDR2 YYEEEE. The CDR3 has 15 amino acids. CDR3 sequence: CASSLGTGGTGELFF. As DNA, the CDR3 is TGTGCCAGCAGCTTGGGGACAGGGGGGACCGGGGAGCTGTTTTTT.

J is TRBJ1-4 and V is TRBV30, with a weak D call TRBD1 (6 bases). With 1 base removed from V and 1 base from J, the gap between germline ends came to 13 bases. From germline, CDR1 is GTSNPN and CDR2 SVGIG (reference sequence). This CDR3 region has 16 residues. CDR3 residues: CAWSAAGAETNEKLFF. CDR3 nucleotide sequence: TGTGCCTGGAGTGCTGCAGGGGCGGAAACTAATGAAAAACTGTTTTTT.

The chain is built from TRBV7-2 and TRBJ2-1; TRBD2 matches 8 bases. V was pared by 7 bases and J by 2 bases, with 7 bases of the junction left unmatched. Germline V gene lookup returns CDR1 SGHTA and CDR2 FQGNSA. The CDR3 consists of 15 residues. CDR3 sequence: CASTQERGPYNEQFF. DNA of the CDR3: TGTGCCAGCACACAGGAGCGGGGGCCCTACAATGAGCAGTTCTTC.

The rearrangement joins TRBV18 to TRBJ1-2, with 7 nucleotides matching TRBD1. From germline, CDR1 is KGHSH and CDR2 LQKENI. With 3 bases clipped from V and 5 bases from J, the junction kept 6 bases outside the gene matches. The CDR3 loop spans 14 amino acids. Here the CDR3 DNA reads TGTGCCAGCTCACCGTTTGACAGGGCTTATGGCTACACCTTC. It translates to CASSPFDRAYGYTF.

The chain combines TRBV29-1 with TRBJ2-7, with D possibly TRBD2 on 5 matching bases. Between the trimmed V and J ends, which lost 1 base and 2 bases, there was a span of 9 bases. The CDR3 is 13 residues long. Germline V CDR1 and CDR2: SQVTM, ANQGSEA. The CDR3 coding sequence is TGCAGCGTTGAAGGAGGGAACACCTACGAGCAGTACTTC. Protein sequence: CSVEGGNTYEQYF.

The rearrangement joins TRBV7-4 to TRBJ1-3, with a tentative D call TRBD1 (5 bases). V gave up 4 bases and J gave up 0 bases, with 16 bases separating them. In germline, CDR1 is SGHVT, CDR2 SQSDAQ. CDR3 size: 17 residues. This CDR3 is CASSSKVQGSSGNTIYF. As DNA, the CDR3 is TGTGCCAGCAGCTCCAAGGTCCAGGGAAGCTCTGGAAACACCATATATTTT.

The chain joins TRBV7-2 to TRBJ2-5; 7 positions match TRBD1. CDR1 is SGHTA and CDR2 is FQGNSA in the germline V gene. The length of the CDR3 is 15 residues. After removal of 5 bases from V and 5 bases from J, the junction contained 11 bases not matched to a gene. CDR3 coding DNA: TGTGCCAGCAGCCCATTGGGGACAGTCCGGGAGACCCAGTACTTC. Protein sequence: CASSPLGTVRETQYF.

The rearrangement uses TRBV19 and TRBJ2-3; 7 nucleotides agree with TRBD1. The CDR3 sequence is 16 residues long. CDR1 is LNHDA and CDR2 is SQIVND in the germline V gene (reference sequence). V was pared by 4 bases and J by 0 bases, with 7 bases of the junction left unmatched. CDR3 sequence (DNA): TGTGCCAGTAGTAGTCGACAGGGCACTAGCACAGATACGCAGTATTTT. Translated, it gives CASSSRQGTSTDTQYF.

The chain couples TRBV27 to TRBJ1-2; a weak D match, TRBD1 (5 bases). V shed 6 bases and J shed 1 base, with 9 bases lying between them. The CDR3 extends over 13 amino acids. The V gene's germline CDR1 is MNHEY and CDR2 SMNVEV (reference sequence). The CDR3 reads CASRQEGNYGYTF. CDR3 nucleotide sequence: TGTGCCAGCAGACAGGAGGGTAACTATGGCTACACCTTC.

This clone was counted only a few times. V is TRBV6-5 and J is TRBJ2-2; 10 bases agree with TRBD1. Trimming took 6 bases from V and 5 from J; bases not matched to a gene: 6. CDR3 length: 15 residues. From germline, CDR1 is MNHEY and CDR2 SVGAGI. CDR3 sequence: CASRSGTGETGELFF. CDR3 nucleotide sequence: TGTGCCAGCAGGTCCGGGACAGGGGAAACCGGGGAGCTGTTTTTT.

The chain employs TRBV5-1 and TRBJ1-1; perhaps TRBD1 as D (5 bases). This CDR3 has 14 residues. V dropped 2 bases and J dropped 1 base, with 9 bases sitting between them. Germline V gives CDR1 SGHRS, CDR2 YFSETQ. In nucleotides, the CDR3 is TGCGCCAGCAGCTTTACAGGCGAGAACACTGAAGCTTTCTTT. Its protein product is CASSFTGENTEAFF.

This chain connects TRBV7-9 to TRBJ1-2; 10 bases align to TRBD1. With 4 bases clipped from V and 7 bases from J, the junction kept 9 bases outside the gene matches. The CDR3 runs 15 residues. Germline V gene data show CDR1 as SEHNR and CDR2 as FQNEAQ (reference sequence). The CDR3, as DNA: TGTGCCAGCAGCTCCCGAGGACAGGGGGAGGCTGGCTACACCTTC. This gives the protein CASSSRGQGEAGYTF.

The table lists this clone with a count of one. The chain has TRBV6-6 and TRBJ1-2; 10 positions agree with TRBD1. This CDR3 comprises 15 residues. Germline CDR1 and CDR2: MNHNY and SVGAGI (reference sequence). J lost 1 base, V lost 7 bases, and 6 bases had no gene match. The DNA of the CDR3 is TGTGCCAGCACCCTGGACAGGGGGGGTAACTATGGCTACACCTTC. This codes for CASTLDRGGNYGYTF.